This passage covers 12 T cell receptor beta chains from one sample sequenced in a study of blood T cell repertoires in COVID-19. Some clones are missing from TCRdb's copy, which holds only in-frame ones; the method was immunoSEQ multiplex PCR. The sample contains about 370,000 clones, over 75% of which appear only once. The sample comprised PBMCs or T cells enriched from blood (not recorded which). These receptors were obtained from a man aged 18 to 29 who had recovered from COVID-19.

The chain couples TRBV4-2 to TRBJ2-2; 9 bases are a match to TRBD2. The CDR3 covers 15 residues. Unmatched junction bases numbered 3, after V lost 5 bases and J lost 2 bases. Germline-derived CDR1 and CDR2 are LGHNA and YNFKEQ. The CDR3 here is CASSMGLANTGELFF. CDR3 bases: TGTGCCAGCAGCATGGGACTAGCTAACACCGGGGAGCTGTTTTTT.

The rearrangement uses TRBV5-8 and TRBJ2-1; a possible D gene is TRBD2 (6 bases). The CDR3 length is 16 residues. Germline V lookup: CDR1 SGHTS, CDR2 YDEGEE. V shed 7 bases and J shed 6 bases, with 23 bases lying between them. Written as DNA, the CDR3 is TGTGCCAGCCACTTCTCATCGGGGGATGACGTCAATGAGCAGTTCTTC. Translating it yields CASHFSSGDDVNEQFF.

The chain is built from TRBV7-6 and TRBJ1-1, with no clear D. V lost 4 bases and J 6 bases, leaving 12 bases between the germline ends. The CDR3 length is 13 residues. CDR1 is SGHVS and CDR2 is FNYEAQ in the germline V gene. Here the CDR3 reads CASSSPDKPEAFF. CDR3 coding DNA: TGTGCCAGCAGCTCTCCCGACAAGCCTGAAGCTTTCTTT.

The chain uses TRBV7-2 and TRBJ2-2; D perhaps matches TRBD1 (5 bases). The V end lost 1 base, the J end lost 4 bases, and 10 bases lay between the germline ends. The CDR3 contains 15 residues. Germline V gives CDR1 SGHTA, CDR2 FQGNSA. CDR3 in DNA: TGTGCCAGCAGCTTAGGTCAGGGTGGCACCGGGGAGCTGTTTTTT. Protein: CASSLGQGGTGELFF. Variable domain in full (rest from reference TRBV7-2 and TRBJ2-2): GAGVSQSPSNKVTEKGKDVELRCDPISGHTALYWYRQSLGQGLEFLIYFQGNSAPDKSGLPSDRFSAERTGGSVSTLTIQRTQQEDSAVYLCASSLGQGGTGELFFGEGSRLTVL.

CDR3 bases: TGTGCCAGCAGCCTCATTGTAGGGGGGGCCAGGGAGCTGTTTTTT. It codes for CASSLIVGGARELFF. V is TRBV7-3 and J is TRBJ2-2; D is possibly TRBD2 (7 bases). Germline V gene data show CDR1 as SGHTA and CDR2 as FQGTGA. V dropped 5 bases and J dropped 9 bases, with 19 bases sitting between them. This CDR3 comprises 15 residues.

The chain employs TRBV19 and TRBJ2-3, with 11 positions matching TRBD2. The junction had 4 bases not matched to a gene; V was cut back by 5 bases and J by 0 bases. This CDR3 region has 16 residues. The germline V gene has CDR1 LNHDA and CDR2 SQIVND (reference sequence). CDR3 in amino acids: CASSLTSGISTDTQYF. The CDR3 bases are TGTGCCAGTAGTCTGACTAGCGGGATTAGCACAGATACGCAGTATTTT.

On this clone: Distinct nucleotide sequences in the sample also encode this CDR3. The V and J genes are TRBV28 and TRBJ1-3; tentative D call: TRBD1 (5 bases). This CDR3 has 14 residues. Per the germline V gene, CDR1 is MDHEN and CDR2 is SYDVKM. V lost 4 bases and J lost 2, with 9 bases in between. The CDR3: CASSSGGTGNTIYF. The DNA for the CDR3 is TGTGCCAGCAGTTCCGGGGGGACTGGAAACACCATATATTTT.

The J gene is TRBJ1-6, the V gene TRBV6-5; tentative D call: TRBD1 (5 bases). The germline V and J ends were trimmed by 2 bases and 11 bases, with 16 bases remaining between them. CDR3 size: 15 residues. Germline CDR1 is MNHEY and CDR2 is SVGAGI. The CDR3 bases are TGTGCCAGCAGTTACGTCTCAACCCAAGGGGCACCCCTCCACTTT. Translating it yields CASSYVSTQGAPLHF.

The chain links TRBV19 to TRBJ2-7; 12 bases are shared with TRBD2. The trim removed 5 bases at V and 2 bases at J, leaving 4 bases unmatched. CDR1 LNHDA and CDR2 SQIVND come from the germline V gene (reference sequence). The CDR3 has 15 residues. The CDR3 protein is CASSSGLAGTYEQYF. The DNA for the CDR3 is TGTGCCAGTAGTTCCGGACTAGCGGGAACCTACGAGCAGTACTTC.

This clone was seen only a few times. The rearrangement links TRBV12-3 or TRBV12-4 to TRBJ1-1, with D hard to call. The ends were cut back, 2 bases at V and 3 bases at J, with 4 bases in the middle. The CDR3 runs 12 residues. CDR3 amino acids: CASSLSYTEAFF. The CDR3 coding sequence is TGTGCCAGCAGTTTATCCTACACTGAAGCTTTCTTT.

The chain carries TRBV3-1 (or the pseudogene TRBV3-2) and TRBJ1-2; tentative D call: TRBD1 (6 bases). V lost 6 bases, J lost 6 bases, and 14 bases lay in between. Germline V gene sequence: CDR1 LGHDT, CDR2 YNNKEL (reference sequence). The CDR3 runs 13 residues. In DNA, the CDR3 is TGTGCCAGCAGATCTCAGGGGAGAAATGGCTACACCTTC. Translating gives CASRSQGRNGYTF.

V gene TRBV7-2 combines with J gene TRBJ2-2, with D unclear. CDR1 and CDR2 (germline): SGHTA, FQGNSA. The CDR3 runs to 14 residues. Trimming removed 5 bases at V and 10 bases at J, with 17 bases between. CDR3 amino acids: CASSPRPSVSELFF. Here the CDR3 DNA reads TGTGCCAGCAGCCCGAGACCGAGCGTATCGGAGCTGTTTTTT.